These T cell receptor beta chains were read from a single sample in a study of T-cell memory formation after mild COVID-19. TCRdb processed the 5' RACE reads anew with MiXCR; each CDR3 protein has one entry. The sample shows 260,000 or so distinct CDR3 sequences, around 17% of them seen only once. Sequenced material: PBMCs or a T cell subset sorted from them (not recorded which). The origin of the receptors is a man between 18 and 35 years old who had mild COVID-19 (a few samples of this study predate the infection). Cell type and time point are not known. CDR3s include the opening cysteine and the closing phenylalanine or tryptophan. A D gene is named only where the DNA matches it firmly. Expanded clones are given a class, and other clones once, few, many or no size at all.

>few|TRBJ2-2|-|TRBV3-1
CASSQEGQLYTGELFF
TGTGCCAGCAGCCAAGAAGGGCAGCTTTACACCGGGGAGCTGTTTTTT
>few|TRBJ2-1|TRBD2|TRBV7-2
CASSLAGGPSEQFF
TGTGCCAGCAGCTTGGCGGGGGGGCCGAGTGAGCAGTTCTTC
>-|TRBJ1-5|-|TRBV7-9
CASSWGGAGSNQPQHF
TGTGCCAGCAGCTGGGGTGGGGCGGGTAGCAATCAGCCCCAGCATTTT
>few|TRBJ2-4|-|TRBV6-5
CASSLGGDRAKNIQYF
TGTGCCAGCAGTCTCGGGGGGGACAGAGCCAAAAACATTCAGTACTTC
>-|TRBJ2-5|-|TRBV4-1
CASSDRRWVNKETQYF
TGCGCCAGCAGTGACCGTCGGTGGGTGAATAAAGAGACCCAGTACTTC
>few|TRBJ1-5|-|TRBV5-6
CASSVGQQPQHF
TGTGCCAGCAGCGTAGGACAGCAGCCCCAGCATTTT
>-|TRBJ2-7|TRBD1|TRBV30
CACRDRLAEQYF
TGTGCCTGCCGGGACAGGTTGGCCGAGCAGTACTTC
>-|TRBJ1-1|-|TRBV6-5
CASSYSAGSNTEAFF
TGTGCCAGCAGTTACTCAGCTGGCTCGAACACTGAAGCTTTCTTT
>few|TRBJ2-3|-|TRBV6-4
CASSSGRSTDTQYF
TGTGCCAGCAGTTCTGGACGCAGCACAGATACGCAGTATTTT
>-|TRBJ2-2|-|TRBV7-3
CASSEKSTGELFF
TGTGCCAGCAGCGAAAAGTCCACCGGGGAGCTGTTTTTT
>-|TRBJ1-2|-|TRBV7-9
CASSSDRLGGYTF
TGTGCCAGCAGCTCCGACAGGCTTGGGGGCTACACCTTC
>many|TRBJ2-1|TRBD2|TRBV4-1
CASSQEAAGGPGEQFF
TGCGCCAGCAGCCAAGAGGCAGCGGGGGGGCCTGGTGAGCAGTTCTTC
>-|TRBJ1-1|TRBD1|TRBV24-1
CATSDSPGGNTEAFF
TGTGCCACCAGTGATTCCCCAGGGGGGAACACTGAAGCTTTCTTT
>-|TRBJ2-1|-|TRBV29-1
CSVTTGNEQFF
TGCAGCGTCACCACGGGGAATGAGCAGTTCTTC
>many|TRBJ1-6|-|TRBV6-6
CASSSGANSPLHF
TGTGCCAGCAGTTCAGGGGCAAATTCACCCCTCCACTTT
>many|TRBJ1-1|-|TRBV5-1
CASSWAPGDTEAFF
TGCGCCAGCAGCTGGGCCCCCGGGGACACTGAAGCTTTCTTT
>-|TRBJ2-7|-|TRBV4-1
CASSLNILHPPYEQYF
TGCGCCAGCAGCCTAAACATCCTCCACCCTCCCTACGAGCAGTACTTC
>-|TRBJ2-1|-|TRBV5-1
CASSLGLNYNEQFF
TGCGCCAGCAGCTTAGGACTCAACTACAATGAGCAGTTCTTC
>-|TRBJ1-5|-|TRBV4-3
CASSQDREGWQPQHF
TGCGCCAGCAGCCAAGACCGAGAGGGGTGGCAGCCCCAGCATTTT
>-|TRBJ2-1|TRBD2|TRBV18
CASSPAGGLGNEQFF
TGTGCCAGCTCACCGGCCGGGGGGTTGGGCAATGAGCAGTTCTTC
>-|TRBJ1-1|TRBD1|TRBV29-1
CSVVLAGGLAFF
TGCAGCGTTGTGTTGGCAGGGGGCTTAGCTTTCTTT
>few|TRBJ2-1|TRBD1|TRBV5-4
CASSPWDRGFDEQFF
TGTGCCAGCAGCCCTTGGGACAGGGGATTCGATGAGCAGTTCTTC
>few|TRBJ2-1|-|TRBV5-1
CASSLGGYEQFF
TGCGCCAGCAGCTTGGGGGGCTATGAGCAGTTCTTC
>few|TRBJ2-3|TRBD2|TRBV9
CASSTSGTDTQYF
TGTGCCAGCAGCACTAGCGGCACAGATACGCAGTATTTT
>many|TRBJ2-2|TRBD1|TRBV7-8
CASSEQGASAGELFF
TGTGCCAGCAGCGAGCAGGGGGCAAGCGCCGGGGAGCTGTTTTTT
>-|TRBJ1-1|-|TRBV7-6
CASSQDRFHTEAFF
TGTGCCAGCAGCCAAGACAGGTTCCATACTGAAGCTTTCTTT
>-|TRBJ2-7|-|TRBV6-6
CASRGSGFYEQYF
TGTGCCAGCAGGGGGTCTGGATTTTACGAGCAGTACTTC
>-|TRBJ2-3|TRBD2|TRBV7-3
CASSSSGLAGNTQYF
TGTGCCAGCAGCTCCTCCGGACTAGCGGGTAATACGCAGTATTTT